In its sample, the clone carrying this T cell receptor beta chain was seen a few times. Its antigen is as yet unknown. Profiled with immunoSEQ multiplex PCR; TCRdb holds only in-frame clones, not every one. The sample has around 130,000 clones, around nine tenths seen once; the top ten hold under 0.2%. V was clipped by 10 bases and J by 0 bases, with 8 bases between them. Germline V gene lookup returns CDR1 ENHRY and CDR2 SYGVKD. This CDR3 spans 12 amino acids. The sample comes from a study of graft-versus-host responses after intestinal transplantation. Across the whole study: Grafts that recipients had were multivisceral, liver-intestinal, or isolated intestinal transplants.

General study points: High graft-versus-host to host-versus-graft clonal ratios were seen in allografts of patients with graft-donor T cell macrochimerism.

The genes are TRBV10-3 and TRBJ2-3; a possible D gene is TRBD1 (5 bases). The sequence was collected from a human donor who received an intestinal transplant. The sequencing here drew on unstimulated CD4+ T cells sorted from spleen or lymph node cells, taken before intestinal transplant. Here the CDR3 reads CATTASTDTQYF. The CDR3 DNA reads as TGTGCCACGACAGCCAGCACAGATACGCAGTATTTT.